This TCR beta chain is from a study of CD8 T cells in Susac syndrome. Study-wide results and limits: An acknowledgment was made by the study that its TCR sequencing and HLA analysis involved relatively few individuals.

Per the germline V gene, CDR1 is KGHSH and CDR2 is LQKENI. The CDR3 has 15 amino acids. V was clipped by 4 bases and J by 0 bases; unmatched bases: 2. cDNA came from about 0.46 to 1 ug RNA primed by random hexamers. Amplification of TCR beta CDR3 was carried out by immunoSEQ multiplex PCR, which covered 54 Vbeta and 13 Jbeta segments. Using its own MiXCR run on the immunoSEQ multiplex PCR reads, TCRdb lists one record per CDR3 protein. The table shows 140,000 to 150,000 distinct CDR3 sequences, with roughly 96% occurring only once. On this clonotype itself: Its antigen is as yet unknown.

Bulk CD8+ and CD4+ cells came from magnetic negative isolation; CD8+ TEMRA by FACS. This sequence joins TRBV18 and TRBJ2-3, with TRBD1 identical over 9 bases. Sequenced: CD4+ T cells from PBMCs. The sequence was obtained from a human donor with multiple sclerosis. CDR3 sequence: CASSLDRGSTDTQYF. CDR3 nucleotide sequence: TGTGCCAGCTCACTGGACAGGGGTAGCACAGATACGCAGTATTTT.